This TCR beta chain derives from a study of blood T cell repertoires in COVID-19. Sequencing used immunoSEQ multiplex PCR; TCRdb keeps in-frame clones, though not all of them. The sample holds 50,000 to 65,000 clones, approximately 77% seen once. Germline V CDR1 and CDR2: MNHEY, SVGAGI. V shed 1 base and J shed 7 bases, with 8 bases lying between them. The CDR3 consists of 13 residues. This sequence joins TRBV6-5 and TRBJ1-3, with TRBD1 as a possible D gene (5 bases). Sequenced sample: peripheral blood. The source is a woman aged 70-85 years with COVID-19, enrolled during active disease. CDR3 loop: CASSYYGGNTIYF. The CDR3 nucleotides are TGTGCCAGCAGTTACTATGGGGGGAACACCATATATTTT.